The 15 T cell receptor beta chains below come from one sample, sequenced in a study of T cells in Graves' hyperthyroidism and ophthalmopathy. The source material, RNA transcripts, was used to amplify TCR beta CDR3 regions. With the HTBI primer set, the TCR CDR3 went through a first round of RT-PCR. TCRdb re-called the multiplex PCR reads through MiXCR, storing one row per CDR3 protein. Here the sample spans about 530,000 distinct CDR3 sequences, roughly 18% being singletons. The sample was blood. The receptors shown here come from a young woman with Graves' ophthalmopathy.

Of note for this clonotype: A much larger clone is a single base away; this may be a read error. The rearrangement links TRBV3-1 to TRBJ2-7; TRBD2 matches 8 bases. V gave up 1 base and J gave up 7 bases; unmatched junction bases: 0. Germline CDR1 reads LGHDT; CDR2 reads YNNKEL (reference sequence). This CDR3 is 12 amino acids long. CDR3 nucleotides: TGTGCCAGCAGCCAAGGCGGGAGGGAGCAGTACTTC. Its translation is CASSQGGREQYF.

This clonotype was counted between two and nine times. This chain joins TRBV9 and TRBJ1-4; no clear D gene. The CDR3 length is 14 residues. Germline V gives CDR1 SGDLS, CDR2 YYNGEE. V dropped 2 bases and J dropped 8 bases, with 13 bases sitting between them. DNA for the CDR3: TGTGCCAGCAGCGTTGGGTGGGGTGGAGAAAAACTGTTTTTT. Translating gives CASSVGWGGEKLFF.

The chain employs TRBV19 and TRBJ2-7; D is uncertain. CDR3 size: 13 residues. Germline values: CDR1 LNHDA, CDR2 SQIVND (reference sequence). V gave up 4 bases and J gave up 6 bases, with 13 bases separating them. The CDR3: CASSNLRRAEQYF. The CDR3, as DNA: TGTGCCAGTAGTAACCTCCGACGGGCCGAGCAGTACTTC.

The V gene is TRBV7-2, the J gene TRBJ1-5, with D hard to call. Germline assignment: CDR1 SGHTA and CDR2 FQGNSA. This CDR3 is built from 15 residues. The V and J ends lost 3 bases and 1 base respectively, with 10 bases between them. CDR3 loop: CASSLWTSSNQPQHF. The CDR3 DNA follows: TGTGCCAGCAGCTTGTGGACTTCAAGCAATCAGCCCCAGCATTTT.

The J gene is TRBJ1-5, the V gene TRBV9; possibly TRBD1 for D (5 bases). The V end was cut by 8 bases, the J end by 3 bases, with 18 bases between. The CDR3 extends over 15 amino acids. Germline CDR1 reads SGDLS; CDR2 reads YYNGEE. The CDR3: CASDSDPSNNQPQHF. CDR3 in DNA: TGTGCCAGTGACAGCGATCCTAGTAACAATCAGCCCCAGCATTTT.

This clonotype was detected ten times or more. In DNA form, the CDR3 reads TGTGCCAGCAGCTTATTCCCGGTATGGGGGGGTGATGTCGAAGCTTTCTTT. It yields the protein CASSLFPVWGGDVEAFF. This sequence joins TRBV7-2 and TRBJ1-1, with D possibly being TRBD1 (5 bases). The V end lost 2 bases, the J end lost 8 bases, and 24 bases lay between the germline ends. The germline CDR1 and CDR2 sequences are SGHTA and FQGNSA. The CDR3 sequence is 17 residues long.

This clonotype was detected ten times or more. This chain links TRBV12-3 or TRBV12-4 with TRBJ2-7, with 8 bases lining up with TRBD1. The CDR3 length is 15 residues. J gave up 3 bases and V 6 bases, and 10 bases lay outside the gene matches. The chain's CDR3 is CASSLDRESHYEQYF. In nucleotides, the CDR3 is TGTGCCAGCAGCCTGGACAGGGAGTCCCACTACGAGCAGTACTTC.

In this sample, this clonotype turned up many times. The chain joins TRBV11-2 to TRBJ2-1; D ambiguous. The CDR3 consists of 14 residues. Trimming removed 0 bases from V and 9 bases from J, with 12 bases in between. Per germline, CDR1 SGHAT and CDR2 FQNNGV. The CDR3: CASSLEELSLEQFF. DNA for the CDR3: TGTGCCAGCAGCTTAGAAGAATTGAGTCTTGAGCAGTTCTTC. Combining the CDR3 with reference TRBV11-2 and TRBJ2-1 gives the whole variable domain EAGVAQSPRYKIIEKRQSVAFWCNPISGHATLYWYQQILGQGPKLLIQFQNNGVVDDSQLPKDRFSAERLKGVDSTLKIQPAKLEDSAVYLCASSLEELSLEQFFGPGTRLTVL.

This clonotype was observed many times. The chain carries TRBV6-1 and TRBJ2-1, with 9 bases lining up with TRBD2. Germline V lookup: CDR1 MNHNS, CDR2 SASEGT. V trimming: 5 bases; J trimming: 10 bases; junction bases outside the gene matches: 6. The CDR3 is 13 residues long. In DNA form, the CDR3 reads TGTGCCAGCAGTTTTCATAGCGGGGGCGAGCAGTTCTTC. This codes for CASSFHSGGEQFF.

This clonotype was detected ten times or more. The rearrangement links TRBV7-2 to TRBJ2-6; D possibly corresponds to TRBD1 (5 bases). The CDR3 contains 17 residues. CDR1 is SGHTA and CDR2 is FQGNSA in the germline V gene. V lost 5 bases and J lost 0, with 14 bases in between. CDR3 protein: CASSVTVGFSGANVLTF. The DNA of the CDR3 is TGTGCCAGCAGCGTGACAGTGGGGTTCTCTGGGGCCAACGTCCTGACTTTC.

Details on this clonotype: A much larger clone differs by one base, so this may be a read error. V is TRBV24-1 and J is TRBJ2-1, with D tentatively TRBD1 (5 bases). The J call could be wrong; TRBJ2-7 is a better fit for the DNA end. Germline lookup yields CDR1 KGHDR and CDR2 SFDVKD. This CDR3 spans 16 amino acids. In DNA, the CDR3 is TGTGCCACCAGTGGGGGCTGGGCCGGCTCCTACAATGAGCAGTACTTC. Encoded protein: CATSGGWAGSYNEQYF.

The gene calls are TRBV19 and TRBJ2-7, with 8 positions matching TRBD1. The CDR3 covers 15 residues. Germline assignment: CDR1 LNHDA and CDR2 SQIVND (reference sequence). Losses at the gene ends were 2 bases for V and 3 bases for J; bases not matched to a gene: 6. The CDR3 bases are TGTGCCAGTAGTATACTCCGGACAGGGTTCTACGAGCAGTACTTC. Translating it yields CASSILRTGFYEQYF. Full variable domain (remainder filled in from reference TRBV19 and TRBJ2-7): DGGITQSPKYLFRKEGQNVTLSCEQNLNHDAMYWYRQDPGQGLRLIYYSQIVNDFQKGDIAEGYSVSREKKESFPLTVTSAQKNPTAFYLCASSILRTGFYEQYFGPGTRLTVT.

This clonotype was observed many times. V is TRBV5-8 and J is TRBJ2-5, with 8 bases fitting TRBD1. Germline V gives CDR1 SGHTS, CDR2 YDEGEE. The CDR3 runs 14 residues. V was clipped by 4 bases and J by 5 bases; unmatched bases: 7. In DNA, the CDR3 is TGTGCCAGCAGCGTGACAGGGGTGGCGGAGACCCAGTACTTC. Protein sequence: CASSVTGVAETQYF.

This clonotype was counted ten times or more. The CDR3 protein is CASSLTAGPETQYF. The CDR3 DNA follows: TGTGCCAGCAGCTTAACTGCAGGGCCAGAGACCCAGTACTTC. This chain joins TRBV11-2 and TRBJ2-5; D might be TRBD1 (5 bases). The V end lost 2 bases, the J end lost 4 bases, and 11 bases lay between the germline ends. Looked up from germline, CDR1 is SGHAT and CDR2 is FQNNGV. The length of the CDR3 is 14 residues.

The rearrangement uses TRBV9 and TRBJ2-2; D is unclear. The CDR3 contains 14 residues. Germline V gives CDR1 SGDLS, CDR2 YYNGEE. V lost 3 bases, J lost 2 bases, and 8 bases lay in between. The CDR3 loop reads CASSAEGNTGELFF. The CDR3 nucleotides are TGTGCCAGCAGCGCCGAAGGAAACACCGGGGAGCTGTTTTTT.